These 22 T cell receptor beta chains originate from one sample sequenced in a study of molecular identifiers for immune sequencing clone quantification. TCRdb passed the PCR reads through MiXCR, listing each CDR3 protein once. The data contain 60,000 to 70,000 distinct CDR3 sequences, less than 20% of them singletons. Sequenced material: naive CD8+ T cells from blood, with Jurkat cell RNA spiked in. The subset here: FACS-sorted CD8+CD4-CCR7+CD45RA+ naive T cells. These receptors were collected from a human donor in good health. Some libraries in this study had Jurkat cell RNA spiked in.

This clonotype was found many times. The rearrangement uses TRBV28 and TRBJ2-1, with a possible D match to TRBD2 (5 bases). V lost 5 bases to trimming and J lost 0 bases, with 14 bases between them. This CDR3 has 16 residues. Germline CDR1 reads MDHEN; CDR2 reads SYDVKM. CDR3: CASSTLGESSYNEQFF. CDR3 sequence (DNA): TGTGCCAGCAGTACCCTCGGGGAGAGCTCCTACAATGAGCAGTTCTTC.

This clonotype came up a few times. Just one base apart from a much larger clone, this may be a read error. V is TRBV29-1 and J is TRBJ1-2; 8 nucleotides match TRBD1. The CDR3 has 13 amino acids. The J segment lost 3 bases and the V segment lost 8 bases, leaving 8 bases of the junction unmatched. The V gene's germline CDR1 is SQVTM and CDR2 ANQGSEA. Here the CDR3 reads CSPKDREDYGYTF. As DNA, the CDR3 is TGCAGCCCAAAGGACAGGGAGGACTATGGCTACACCTTC.

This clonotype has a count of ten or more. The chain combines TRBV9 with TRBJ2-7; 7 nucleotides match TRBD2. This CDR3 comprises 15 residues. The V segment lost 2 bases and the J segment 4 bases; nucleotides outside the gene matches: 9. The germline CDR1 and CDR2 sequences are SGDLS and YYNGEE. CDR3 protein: CASSVGGVASYEQYF. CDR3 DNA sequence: TGTGCCAGCAGCGTGGGGGGGGTTGCGAGTTACGAGCAGTACTTC.

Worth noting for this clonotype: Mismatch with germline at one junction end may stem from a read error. CDR3 region: CASSSTGPRGEKLSF. DNA for the CDR3: TGTGCCAGCAGTTCCACGGGACCTCGCGGAGAAAAACTGTCTTTT. J is TRBJ1-4 and V is TRBV28, with a possible D match to TRBD1 (5 bases). Germline V CDR1 and CDR2: MDHEN, SYDVKM. This CDR3 comprises 15 residues.

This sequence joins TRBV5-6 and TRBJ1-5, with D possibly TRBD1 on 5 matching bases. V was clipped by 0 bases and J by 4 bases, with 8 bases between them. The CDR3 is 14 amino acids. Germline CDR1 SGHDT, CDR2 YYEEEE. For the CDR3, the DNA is TGTGCCAGCAGCTTGGGGCGGGGGAATCAGCCCCAGCATTTT. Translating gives CASSLGRGNQPQHF.

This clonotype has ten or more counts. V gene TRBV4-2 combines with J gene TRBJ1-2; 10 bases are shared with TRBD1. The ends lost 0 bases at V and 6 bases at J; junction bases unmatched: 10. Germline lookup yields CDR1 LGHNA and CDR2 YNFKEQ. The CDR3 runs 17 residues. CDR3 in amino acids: CASSQEFAGTGVDGYTF. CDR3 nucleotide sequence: TGTGCCAGCAGCCAAGAGTTTGCCGGGACAGGGGTCGATGGCTACACCTTC.

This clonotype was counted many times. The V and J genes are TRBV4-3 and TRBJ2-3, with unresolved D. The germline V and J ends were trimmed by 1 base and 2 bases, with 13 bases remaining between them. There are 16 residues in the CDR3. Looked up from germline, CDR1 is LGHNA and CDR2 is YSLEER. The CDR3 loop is CASSQGYFGSTDTQYF. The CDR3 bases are TGCGCCAGCAGCCAAGGGTATTTCGGATCCACAGATACGCAGTATTTT.

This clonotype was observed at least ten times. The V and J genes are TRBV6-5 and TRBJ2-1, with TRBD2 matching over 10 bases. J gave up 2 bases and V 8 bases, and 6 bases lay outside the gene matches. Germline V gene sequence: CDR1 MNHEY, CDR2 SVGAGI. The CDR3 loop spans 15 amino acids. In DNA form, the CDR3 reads TGTGCCAGCTCCCCACTAGCGGGGACCTACAATGAGCAGTTCTTC. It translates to CASSPLAGTYNEQFF.

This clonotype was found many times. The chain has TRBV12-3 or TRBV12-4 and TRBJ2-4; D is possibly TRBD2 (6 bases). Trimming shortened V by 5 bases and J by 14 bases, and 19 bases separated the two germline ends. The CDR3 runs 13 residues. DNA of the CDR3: TGTGCCAGCAGTCTTGGGACTCCCGGTGGGGAGTACTTC. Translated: CASSLGTPGGEYF.

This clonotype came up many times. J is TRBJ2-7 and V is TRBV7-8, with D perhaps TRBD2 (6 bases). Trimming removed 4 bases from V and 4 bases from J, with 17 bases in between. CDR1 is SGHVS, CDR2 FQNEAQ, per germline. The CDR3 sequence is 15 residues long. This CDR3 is CASSSWSGAPYEQYF. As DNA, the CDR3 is TGTGCCAGCAGCTCTTGGTCGGGAGCCCCTTACGAGCAGTACTTC.

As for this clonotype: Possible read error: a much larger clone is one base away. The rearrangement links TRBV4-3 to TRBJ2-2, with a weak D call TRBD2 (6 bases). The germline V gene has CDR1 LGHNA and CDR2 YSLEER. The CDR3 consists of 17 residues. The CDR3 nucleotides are TGCGCCTGCAGCCAAGATATAACGGGAGTTGGTACCGGGGAGCTGTTTTTT. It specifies CACSQDITGVGTGELFF.

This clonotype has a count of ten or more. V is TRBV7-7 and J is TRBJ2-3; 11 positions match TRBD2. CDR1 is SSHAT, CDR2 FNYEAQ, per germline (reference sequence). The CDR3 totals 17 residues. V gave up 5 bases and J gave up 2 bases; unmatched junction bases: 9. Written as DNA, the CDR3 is TGTGCCAGCAGCCTGGGCACTAGCGGGAGCCCCACAGATACGCAGTATTTT. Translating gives CASSLGTSGSPTDTQYF.

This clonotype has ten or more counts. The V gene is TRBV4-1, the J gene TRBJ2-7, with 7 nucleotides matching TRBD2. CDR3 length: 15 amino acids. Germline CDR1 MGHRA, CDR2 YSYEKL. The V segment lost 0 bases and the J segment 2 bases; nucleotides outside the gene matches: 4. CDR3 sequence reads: CASSQDPGLAYEQYF. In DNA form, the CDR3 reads TGCGCCAGCAGCCAAGACCCCGGACTAGCCTACGAGCAGTACTTC.

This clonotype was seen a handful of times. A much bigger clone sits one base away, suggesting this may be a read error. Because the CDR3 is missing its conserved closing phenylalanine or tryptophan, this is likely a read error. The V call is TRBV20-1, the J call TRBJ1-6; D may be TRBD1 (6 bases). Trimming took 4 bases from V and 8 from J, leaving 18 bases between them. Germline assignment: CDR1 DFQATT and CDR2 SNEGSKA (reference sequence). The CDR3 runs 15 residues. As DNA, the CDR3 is TGCAGTGCTACCCCGGTGGGGGGCTCGGATTCACCCCTCCACTCT. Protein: CSATPVGGSDSPLHS.

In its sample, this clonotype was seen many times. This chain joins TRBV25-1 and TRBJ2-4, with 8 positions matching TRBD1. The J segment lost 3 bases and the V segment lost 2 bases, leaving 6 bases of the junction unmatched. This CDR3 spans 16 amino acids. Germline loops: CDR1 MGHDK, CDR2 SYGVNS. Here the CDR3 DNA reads TGTGCCAGCAGTGAAGGGACAGGTCTAGGCAAAAACATTCAGTACTTC. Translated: CASSEGTGLGKNIQYF.

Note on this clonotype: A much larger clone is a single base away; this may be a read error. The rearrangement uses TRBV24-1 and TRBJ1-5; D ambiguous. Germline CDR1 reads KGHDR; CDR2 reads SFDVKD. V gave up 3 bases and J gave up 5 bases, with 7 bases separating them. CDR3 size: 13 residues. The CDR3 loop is CATSDNGYQPQHF. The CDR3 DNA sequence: TGTGCCACCAGTGATAACGGGTATCAGCCCCAGCATTTT.

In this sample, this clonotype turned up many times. CDR3 amino acids: CSSEVPRTDTQYF. CDR3 in DNA: TGCAGCTCGGAGGTGCCGAGAACAGATACGCAGTATTTT. The gene calls are TRBV29-1 and TRBJ2-3; a weak D match, TRBD2 (5 bases). This CDR3 is 13 amino acids long. The V gene lost 8 bases and the J gene lost 3 bases, with 15 bases spanning the gap. Germline loops: CDR1 SQVTM, CDR2 ANQGSEA.

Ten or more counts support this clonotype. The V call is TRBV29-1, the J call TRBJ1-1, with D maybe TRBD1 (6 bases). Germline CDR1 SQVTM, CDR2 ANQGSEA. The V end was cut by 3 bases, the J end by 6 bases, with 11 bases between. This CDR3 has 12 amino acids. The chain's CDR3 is CSVEGDNPEAFF. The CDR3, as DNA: TGCAGCGTTGAGGGGGACAATCCTGAAGCTTTCTTT.

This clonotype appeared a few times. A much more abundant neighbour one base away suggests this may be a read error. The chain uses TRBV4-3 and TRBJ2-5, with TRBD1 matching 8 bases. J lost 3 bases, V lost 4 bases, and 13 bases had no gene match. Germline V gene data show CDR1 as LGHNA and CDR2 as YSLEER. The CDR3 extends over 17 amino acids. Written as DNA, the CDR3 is TGCGCCAGCAGCCGAGCTAGATTAGACAGGGGTAAAGAGACCCAGTACTTC. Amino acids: CASSRARLDRGKETQYF.

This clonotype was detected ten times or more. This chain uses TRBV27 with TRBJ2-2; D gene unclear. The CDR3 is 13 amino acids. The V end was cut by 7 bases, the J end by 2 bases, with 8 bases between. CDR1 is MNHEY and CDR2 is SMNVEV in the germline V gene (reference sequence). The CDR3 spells CASTRRNTGELFF. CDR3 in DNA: TGTGCCAGCACCAGACGAAACACCGGGGAGCTGTTTTTT.

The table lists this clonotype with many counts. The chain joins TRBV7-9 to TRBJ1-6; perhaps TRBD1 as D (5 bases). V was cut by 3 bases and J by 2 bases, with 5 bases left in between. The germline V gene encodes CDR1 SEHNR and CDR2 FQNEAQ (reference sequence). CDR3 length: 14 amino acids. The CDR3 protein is CASSLDTYNSPLHF. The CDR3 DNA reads TGTGCCAGCAGCTTGGACACCTATAATTCACCCCTCCACTTT.

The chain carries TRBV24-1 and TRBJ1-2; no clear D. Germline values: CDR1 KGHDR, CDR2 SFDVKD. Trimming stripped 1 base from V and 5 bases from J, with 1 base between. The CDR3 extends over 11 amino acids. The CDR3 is CATSDLYGYTF. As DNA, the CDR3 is TGTGCCACCAGTGATTTATATGGCTACACCTTC.